This T cell receptor (beta chain) comes out of a study of T cell responses to AZD1222 COVID-19 vaccine. Study information: The analysis combined second doses at about 4 or about 12 weeks.

CDR1 SQVTM and CDR2 ANQGSEA come from the germline V gene. This CDR3 has 20 residues. V lost 4 bases to trimming and J lost 7 bases; unmatched junction nucleotides: 24. On this clone: What it binds is not known.

Some clones are missing from TCRdb's copy, which holds only in-frame ones; the method was immunoSEQ multiplex PCR. The sample shows tens of thousands of clones, around nine tenths of them seen only once. The study, taken as a whole, reports: Among the donors, most were white British and more were female, and clonal diversity was possibly underestimated. Seropositive AZD1222 recipients at baseline numbered only 5 or 6. Unmutated variant regions are reportedly targeted by nearly half of spike-specific TCRs.

The sample in question was peripheral blood, obtained on day 0 of AZD1222 vaccination. The chain joins TRBV29-1 to TRBJ2-1, with 11 bases that match TRBD1. The clonotype originates from an adult in good health. Here the CDR3 DNA reads TGCAGCGTTGGGGCGGAAAGGGACAGGGGGTTTAGCGGGGTTTGGAATGAGCAGTTCTTC. Residues: CSVGAERDRGFSGVWNEQFF.